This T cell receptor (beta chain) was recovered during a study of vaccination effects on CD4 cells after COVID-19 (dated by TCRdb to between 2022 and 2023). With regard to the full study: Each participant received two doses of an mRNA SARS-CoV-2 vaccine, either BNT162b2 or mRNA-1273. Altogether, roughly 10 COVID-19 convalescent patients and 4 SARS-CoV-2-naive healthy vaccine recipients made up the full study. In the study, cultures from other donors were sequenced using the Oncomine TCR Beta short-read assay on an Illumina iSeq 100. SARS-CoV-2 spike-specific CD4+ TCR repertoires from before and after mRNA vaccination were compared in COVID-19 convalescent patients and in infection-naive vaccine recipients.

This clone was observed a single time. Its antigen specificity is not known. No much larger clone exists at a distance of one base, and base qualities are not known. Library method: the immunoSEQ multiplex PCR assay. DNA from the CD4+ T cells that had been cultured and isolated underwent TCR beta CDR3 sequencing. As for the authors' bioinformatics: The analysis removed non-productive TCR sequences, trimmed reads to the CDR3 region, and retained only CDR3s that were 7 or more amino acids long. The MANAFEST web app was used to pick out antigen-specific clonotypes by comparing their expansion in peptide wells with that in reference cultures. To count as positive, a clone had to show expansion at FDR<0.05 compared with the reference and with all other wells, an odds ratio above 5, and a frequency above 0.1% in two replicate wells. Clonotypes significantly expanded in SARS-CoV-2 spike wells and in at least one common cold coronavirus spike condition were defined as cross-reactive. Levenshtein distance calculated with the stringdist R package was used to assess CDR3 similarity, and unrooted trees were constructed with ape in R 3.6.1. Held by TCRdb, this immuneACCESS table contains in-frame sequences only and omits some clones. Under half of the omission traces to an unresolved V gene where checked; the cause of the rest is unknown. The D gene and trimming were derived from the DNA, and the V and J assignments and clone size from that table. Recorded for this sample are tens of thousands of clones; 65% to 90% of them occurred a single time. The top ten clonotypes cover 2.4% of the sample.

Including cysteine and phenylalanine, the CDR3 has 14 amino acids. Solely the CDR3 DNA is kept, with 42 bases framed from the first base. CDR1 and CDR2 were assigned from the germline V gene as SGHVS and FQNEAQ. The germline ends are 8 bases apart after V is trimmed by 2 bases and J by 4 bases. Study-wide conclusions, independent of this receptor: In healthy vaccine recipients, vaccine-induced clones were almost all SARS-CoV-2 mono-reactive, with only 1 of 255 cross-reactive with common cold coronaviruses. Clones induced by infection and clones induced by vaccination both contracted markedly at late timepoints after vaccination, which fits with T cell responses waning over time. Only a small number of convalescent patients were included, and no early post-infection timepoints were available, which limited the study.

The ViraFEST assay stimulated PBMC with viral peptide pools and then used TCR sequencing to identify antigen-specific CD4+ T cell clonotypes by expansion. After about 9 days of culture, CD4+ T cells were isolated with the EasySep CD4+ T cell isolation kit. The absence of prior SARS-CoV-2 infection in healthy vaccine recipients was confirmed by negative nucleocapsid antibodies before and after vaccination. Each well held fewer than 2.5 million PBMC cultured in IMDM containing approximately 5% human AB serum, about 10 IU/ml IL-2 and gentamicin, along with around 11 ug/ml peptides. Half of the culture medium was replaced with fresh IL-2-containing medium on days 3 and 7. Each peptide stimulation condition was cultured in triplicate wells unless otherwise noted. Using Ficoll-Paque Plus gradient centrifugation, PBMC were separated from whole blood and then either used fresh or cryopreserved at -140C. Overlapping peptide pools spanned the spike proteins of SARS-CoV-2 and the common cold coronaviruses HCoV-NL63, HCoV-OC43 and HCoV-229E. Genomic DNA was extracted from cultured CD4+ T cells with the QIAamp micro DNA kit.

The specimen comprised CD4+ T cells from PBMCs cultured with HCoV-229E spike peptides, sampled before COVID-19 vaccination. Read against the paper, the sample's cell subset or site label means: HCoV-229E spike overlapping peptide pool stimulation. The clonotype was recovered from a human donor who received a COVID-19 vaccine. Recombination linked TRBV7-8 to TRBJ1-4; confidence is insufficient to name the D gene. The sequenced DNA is TGTGCCAGCAGCTTATCGCTGTTTAATGAAAAACTGTTTTTT. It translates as CASSLSLFNEKLFF.